This entry concerns a single T cell receptor beta chain. TCRdb independently ran MiXCR on the 5' RACE reads; one entry per CDR3 protein. The sample includes around 210,000 distinct CDR3 sequences, 8.2% of them seen just once. The data belong to a study of CD8 T cells in ankylosing spondylitis. Germline-derived CDR1 and CDR2 are SGHTA and FQGNSA. There are 17 residues in the CDR3. The ends were cut back, 0 bases at V and 2 bases at J, with 15 bases in the middle. V is TRBV7-2 and J is TRBJ2-3, with unresolved D. The source is a female donor with ankylosing spondylitis or in good health (not recorded which). Sequencing was carried out using blood, either unsorted or a sorted T cell fraction (not recorded which). The CDR3 sequence: CASSLARSRPNTDTQYF. The DNA of the CDR3 is TGTGCCAGCAGCTTAGCTCGGAGTAGACCTAACACAGATACGCAGTATTTT.